This T cell receptor (beta chain) stems from a study of T cell changes during pregnancy in multiple sclerosis. Repertoires were generated with immunoSEQ multiplex PCR, while TCRdb's copy carries only in-frame clones and drops some. This sample carries tens of thousands of clones, around 94% of them seen once, and the ten largest clones take over 0.12%. The J segment lost 5 bases and the V segment lost 5 bases, leaving 3 bases of the junction unmatched. This CDR3 has 13 amino acids. CDR1 KGHSH and CDR2 LQKENI come from the germline V gene. The source material was CD4+ T cells from peripheral blood mononuclear cells, sampled after pregnancy. The receptor was derived from a female donor with multiple sclerosis, enrolled in a pregnancy study. The rearrangement uses TRBV18 and TRBJ2-1; 7 nucleotides match TRBD1. CDR3 residues: CASSGDSHNEQFF. CDR3 in DNA: TGTGCCAGCTCAGGGGACAGCCACAATGAGCAGTTCTTC.